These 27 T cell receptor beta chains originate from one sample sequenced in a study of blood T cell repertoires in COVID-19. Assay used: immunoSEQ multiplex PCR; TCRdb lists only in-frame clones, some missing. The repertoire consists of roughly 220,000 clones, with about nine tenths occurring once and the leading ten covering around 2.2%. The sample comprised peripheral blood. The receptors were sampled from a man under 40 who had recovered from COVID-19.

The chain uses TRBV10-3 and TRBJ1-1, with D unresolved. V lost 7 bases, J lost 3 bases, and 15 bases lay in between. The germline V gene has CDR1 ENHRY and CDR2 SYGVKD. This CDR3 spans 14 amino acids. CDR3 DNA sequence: TGTGCCATCAAAATAGAAACAGATTACACTGAAGCTTTCTTT. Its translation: CAIKIETDYTEAFF.

Here the CDR3 DNA reads TGTGCCAGCAGCCTAACAGGGGAGCAGTACTTC. Residues: CASSLTGEQYF. V is TRBV3-1 (or the pseudogene TRBV3-2) and J is TRBJ2-7; D is possibly TRBD1 (6 bases). Deletions cut 4 bases from V and 7 bases from J, with 8 bases between. Germline V gene data show CDR1 as LGHDT and CDR2 as YNNKEL (reference sequence). The CDR3 spans 11 residues.

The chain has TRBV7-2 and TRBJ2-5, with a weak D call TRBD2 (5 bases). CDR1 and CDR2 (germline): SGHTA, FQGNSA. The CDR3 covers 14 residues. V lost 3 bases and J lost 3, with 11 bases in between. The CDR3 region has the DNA TGTGCCAGCAGCTTTGCCGGGAACGAAGAGACCCAGTACTTC. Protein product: CASSFAGNEETQYF.

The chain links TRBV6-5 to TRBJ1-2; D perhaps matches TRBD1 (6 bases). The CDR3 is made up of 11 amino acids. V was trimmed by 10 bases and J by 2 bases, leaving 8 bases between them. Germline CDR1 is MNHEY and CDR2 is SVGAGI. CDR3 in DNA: TGTGCCATGGACAGAAACTATGGCTACACCTTC. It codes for CAMDRNYGYTF.

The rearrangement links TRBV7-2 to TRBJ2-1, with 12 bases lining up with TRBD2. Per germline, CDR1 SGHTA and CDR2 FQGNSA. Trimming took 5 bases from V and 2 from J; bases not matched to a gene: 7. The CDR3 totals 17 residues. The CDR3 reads CASSLYGTSGPYNEQFF. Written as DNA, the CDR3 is TGTGCCAGCAGCCTATACGGGACTAGCGGGCCCTACAATGAGCAGTTCTTC.

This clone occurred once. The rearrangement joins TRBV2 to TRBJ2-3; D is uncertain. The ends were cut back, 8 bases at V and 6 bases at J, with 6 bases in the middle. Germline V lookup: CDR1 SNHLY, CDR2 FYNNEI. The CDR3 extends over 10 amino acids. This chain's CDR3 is CASRLDTQYF. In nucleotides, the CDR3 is TGTGCCAGCCGGTTGGATACGCAGTATTTT. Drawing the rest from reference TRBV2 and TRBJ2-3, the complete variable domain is EPEVTQTPSHQVTQMGQEVILRCVPISNHLYFYWYRQILGQKVEFLVSFYNNEISEKSEIFDDQFSVERPDGSNFTLKIRSTKLEDSAMYFCASRLDTQYFGPGTRLTVL.

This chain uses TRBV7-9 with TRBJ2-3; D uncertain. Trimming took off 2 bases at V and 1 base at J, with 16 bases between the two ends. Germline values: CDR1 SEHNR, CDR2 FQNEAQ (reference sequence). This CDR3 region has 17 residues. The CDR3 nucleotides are TGTGCCAGCAGCTTACTTGGTGTAGTTTCCGGCACAGATACGCAGTATTTT. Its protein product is CASSLLGVVSGTDTQYF.

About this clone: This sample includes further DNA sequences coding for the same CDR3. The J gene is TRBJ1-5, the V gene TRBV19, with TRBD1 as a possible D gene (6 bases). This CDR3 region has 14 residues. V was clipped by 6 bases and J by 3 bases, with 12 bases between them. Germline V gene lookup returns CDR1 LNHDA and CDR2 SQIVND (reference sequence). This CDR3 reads CASRRTVSNQPQHF. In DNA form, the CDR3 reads TGTGCCAGTAGACGGACAGTTTCCAATCAGCCCCAGCATTTT.

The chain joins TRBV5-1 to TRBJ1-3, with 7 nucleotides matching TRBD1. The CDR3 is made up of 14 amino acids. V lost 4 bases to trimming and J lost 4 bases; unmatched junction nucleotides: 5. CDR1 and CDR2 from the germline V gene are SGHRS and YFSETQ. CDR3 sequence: CASSGGTEGNTIYF. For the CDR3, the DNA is TGCGCCAGCAGCGGCGGGACAGAAGGAAACACCATATATTTT.

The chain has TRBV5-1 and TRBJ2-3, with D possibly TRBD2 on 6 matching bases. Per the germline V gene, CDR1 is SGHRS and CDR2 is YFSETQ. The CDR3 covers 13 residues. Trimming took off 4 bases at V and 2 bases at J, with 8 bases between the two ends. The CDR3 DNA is TGCGCCAGCAGCGTGGACTACACAGATACGCAGTATTTT. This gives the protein CASSVDYTDTQYF.

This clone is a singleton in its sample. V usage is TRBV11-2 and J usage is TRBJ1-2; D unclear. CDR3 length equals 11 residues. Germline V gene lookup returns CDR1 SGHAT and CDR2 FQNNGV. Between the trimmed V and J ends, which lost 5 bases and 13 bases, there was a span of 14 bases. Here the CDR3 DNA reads TGTGCCAGCAGCCATGGAGAGGGAGGCACCTTC. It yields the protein CASSHGEGGTF.

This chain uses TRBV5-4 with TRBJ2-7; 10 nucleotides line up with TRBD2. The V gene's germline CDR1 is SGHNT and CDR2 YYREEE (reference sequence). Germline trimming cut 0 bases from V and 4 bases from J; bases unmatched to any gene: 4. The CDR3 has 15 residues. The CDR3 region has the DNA TGTGCCAGCAGCTTGGTCGTTAGCGGGGGGTACGAGCAGTACTTC. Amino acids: CASSLVVSGGYEQYF.

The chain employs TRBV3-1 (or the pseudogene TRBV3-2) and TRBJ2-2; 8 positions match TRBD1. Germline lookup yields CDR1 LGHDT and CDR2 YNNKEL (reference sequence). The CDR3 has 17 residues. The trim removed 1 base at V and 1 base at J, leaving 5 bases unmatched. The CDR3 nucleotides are TGTGCCAGCAGCCAAGCGGACAGGGTCCAGAACACCGGGGAGCTGTTTTTT. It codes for CASSQADRVQNTGELFF.

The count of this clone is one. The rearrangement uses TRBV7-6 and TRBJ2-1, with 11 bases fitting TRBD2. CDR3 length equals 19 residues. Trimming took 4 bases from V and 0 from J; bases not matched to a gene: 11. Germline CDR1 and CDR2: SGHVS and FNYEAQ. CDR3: CASSWDLAGGKSSYNEQFF. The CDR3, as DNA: TGTGCCAGCAGCTGGGACCTAGCGGGGGGCAAAAGCTCCTACAATGAGCAGTTCTTC. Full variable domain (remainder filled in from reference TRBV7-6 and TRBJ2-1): GAGVSQSPRYKVTKRGQDVALRCDPISGHVSLYWYRQALGQGPEFLTYFNYEAQQDKSGLPNDRFSAERPEGSISTLTIQRTEQRDSAMYRCASSWDLAGGKSSYNEQFFGPGTRLTVL.

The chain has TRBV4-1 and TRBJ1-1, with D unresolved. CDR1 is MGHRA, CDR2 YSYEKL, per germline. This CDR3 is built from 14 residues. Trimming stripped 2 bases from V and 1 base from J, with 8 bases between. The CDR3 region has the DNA TGCGCCAGCAGCCAATTAATGGCGAACACTGAAGCTTTCTTT. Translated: CASSQLMANTEAFF.

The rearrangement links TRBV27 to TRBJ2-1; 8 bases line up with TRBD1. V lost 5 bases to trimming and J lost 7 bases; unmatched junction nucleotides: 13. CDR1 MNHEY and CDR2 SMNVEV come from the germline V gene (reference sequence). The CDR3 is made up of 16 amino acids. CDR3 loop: CASSLHTRQGWNEQFF. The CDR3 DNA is TGTGCCAGCAGTCTCCACACACGACAGGGGTGGAATGAGCAGTTCTTC.

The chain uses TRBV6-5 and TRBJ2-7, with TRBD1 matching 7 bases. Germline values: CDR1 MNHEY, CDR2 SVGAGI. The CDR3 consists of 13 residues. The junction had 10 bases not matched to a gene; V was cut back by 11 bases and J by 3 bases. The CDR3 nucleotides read TGTGCCGGTTCCGGGACAGACTTCTACGAGCAGTACTTC. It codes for CAGSGTDFYEQYF.

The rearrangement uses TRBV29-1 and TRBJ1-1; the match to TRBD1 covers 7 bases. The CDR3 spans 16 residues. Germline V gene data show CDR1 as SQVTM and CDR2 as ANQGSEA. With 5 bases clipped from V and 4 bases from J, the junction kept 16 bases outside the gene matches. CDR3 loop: CSVYQAGGWSGTEAFF. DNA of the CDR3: TGCAGCGTTTACCAGGCAGGGGGATGGTCGGGCACTGAAGCTTTCTTT.

The CDR3 reads CASSKIGGGFTRDYGYTF. CDR3 DNA: TGTGCCAGCTCAAAGATTGGGGGGGGCTTCACCCGGGACTATGGCTACACCTTC. The genes are TRBV18 and TRBJ1-2, with D perhaps matching TRBD1 (6 bases). This CDR3 region has 18 residues. The germline V gene encodes CDR1 KGHSH and CDR2 LQKENI. V was trimmed by 5 bases and J by 3 bases, leaving 25 bases between them.

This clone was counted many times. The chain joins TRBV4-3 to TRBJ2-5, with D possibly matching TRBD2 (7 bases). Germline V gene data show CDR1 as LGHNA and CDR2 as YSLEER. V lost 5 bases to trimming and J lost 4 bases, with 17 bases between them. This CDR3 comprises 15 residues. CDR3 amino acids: CASSGGGGAGETQYF. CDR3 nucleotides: TGCGCCAGCAGCGGCGGAGGGGGGGCAGGAGAGACCCAGTACTTC.

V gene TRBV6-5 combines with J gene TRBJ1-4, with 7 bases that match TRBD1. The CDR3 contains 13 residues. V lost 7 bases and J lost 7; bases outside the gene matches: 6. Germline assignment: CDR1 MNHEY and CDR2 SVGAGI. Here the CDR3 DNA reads TGTGCCAGCACCCGGACAGGCCTTGAAAAACTGTTTTTT. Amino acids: CASTRTGLEKLFF.

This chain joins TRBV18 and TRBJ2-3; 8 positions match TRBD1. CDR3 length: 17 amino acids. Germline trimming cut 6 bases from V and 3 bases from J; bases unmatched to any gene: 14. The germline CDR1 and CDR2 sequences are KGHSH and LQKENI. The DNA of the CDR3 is TGTGCCAGCTCCCCTAACCAGGGGGCGGGTAGGACAGATACGCAGTATTTT. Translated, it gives CASSPNQGAGRTDTQYF.

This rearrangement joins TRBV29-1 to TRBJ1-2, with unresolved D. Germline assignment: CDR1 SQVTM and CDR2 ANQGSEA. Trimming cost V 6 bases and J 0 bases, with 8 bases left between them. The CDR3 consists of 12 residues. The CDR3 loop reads CSVSLANYGYTF. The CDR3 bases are TGCAGCGTCTCGTTAGCTAACTATGGCTACACCTTC.

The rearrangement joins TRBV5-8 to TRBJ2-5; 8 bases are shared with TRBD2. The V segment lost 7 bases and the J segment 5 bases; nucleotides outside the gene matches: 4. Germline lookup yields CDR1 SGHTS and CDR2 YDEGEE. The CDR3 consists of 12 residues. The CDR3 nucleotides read TGTGCCAGCGACCCTAGCGGGGAGACCCAGTACTTC. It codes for CASDPSGETQYF.

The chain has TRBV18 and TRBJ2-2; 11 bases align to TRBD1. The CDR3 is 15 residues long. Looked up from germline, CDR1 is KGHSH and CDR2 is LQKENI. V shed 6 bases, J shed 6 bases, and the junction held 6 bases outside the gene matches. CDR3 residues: CASSQSGQGAGELFF. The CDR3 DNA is TGTGCCAGCTCGCAGTCGGGACAGGGGGCCGGGGAGCTGTTTTTT.

CDR3 DNA: TGTGCCAGCAGCTTAGAAGACAGGGGGATGAACGAGCAGTACTTC. Encoded protein: CASSLEDRGMNEQYF. J is TRBJ2-7 and V is TRBV13, with 9 bases that match TRBD1. Germline V gene sequence: CDR1 PRHDT, CDR2 FYEKMQ (reference sequence). Trimming removed 1 base from V and 5 bases from J; junction bases left unmatched: 6. The CDR3 consists of 15 residues. The full variable domain, in which reference TRBV13 and TRBJ2-7 provide the parts outside the CDR3, is AAGVIQSPRHLIKEKRETATLKCYPIPRHDTVYWYQQGPGQDPQFLISFYEKMQSDKGSIPDRFSAQQFSDYHSELNMSSLELGDSALYFCASSLEDRGMNEQYFGPGTRLTVT.

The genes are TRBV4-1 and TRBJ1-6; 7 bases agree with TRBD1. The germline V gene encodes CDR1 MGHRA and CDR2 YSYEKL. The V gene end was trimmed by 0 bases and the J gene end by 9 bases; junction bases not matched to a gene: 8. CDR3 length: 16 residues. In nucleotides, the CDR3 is TGCGCCAGCAGCCAAGAGATTTCACAGGGGTTTTCACCCCTCCACTTT. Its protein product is CASSQEISQGFSPLHF.